Ten or more counts support the clone carrying this T cell receptor beta chain. The record originates from a study of T cells in Graves' hyperthyroidism and ophthalmopathy. V dropped 3 bases and J dropped 0 bases, with 9 bases sitting between them. The V gene's germline CDR1 is DFQATT and CDR2 SNEGSKA (reference sequence). The CDR3 totals 13 residues. TCR beta CDR3 regions were amplified from RNA transcripts. The TCR CDR3 first-round RT-PCR relied on the HTBI primer set. TCRdb reanalysed the multiplex PCR reads using MiXCR and keeps one entry per CDR3 protein. The table lists 500,000 to 600,000 distinct CDR3 sequences, around 17% of them singletons. Clinicians diagnosed patients from clinical symptoms, serum thyroxine and TRAb, thyroid ultrasound and orbital computed tomography.

This receptor was obtained from a woman aged 18-29 years with Graves' hyperthyroidism. The J gene is TRBJ2-7, the V gene TRBV20-1; no clear D. Material: blood. This CDR3 is CSARILSSYEQYF. The CDR3 DNA follows: TGCAGTGCTAGGATCTTGAGCTCCTACGAGCAGTACTTC.